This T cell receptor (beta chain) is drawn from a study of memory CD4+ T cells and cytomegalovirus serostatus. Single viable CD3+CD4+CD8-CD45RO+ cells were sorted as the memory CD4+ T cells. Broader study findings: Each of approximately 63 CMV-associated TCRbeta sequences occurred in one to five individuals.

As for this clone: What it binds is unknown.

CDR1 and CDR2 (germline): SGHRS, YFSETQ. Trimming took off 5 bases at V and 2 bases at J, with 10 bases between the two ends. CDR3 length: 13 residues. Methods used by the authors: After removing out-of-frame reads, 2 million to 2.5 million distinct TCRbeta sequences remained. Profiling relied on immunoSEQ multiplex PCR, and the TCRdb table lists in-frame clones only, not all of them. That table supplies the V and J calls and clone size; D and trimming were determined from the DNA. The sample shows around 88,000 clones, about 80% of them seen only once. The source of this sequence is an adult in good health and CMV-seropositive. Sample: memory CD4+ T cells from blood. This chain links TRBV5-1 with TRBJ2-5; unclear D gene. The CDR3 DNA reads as TGCGCCAGCAGTGTTACTCCTCAAGAGACCCAGTACTTC. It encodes CASSVTPQETQYF.